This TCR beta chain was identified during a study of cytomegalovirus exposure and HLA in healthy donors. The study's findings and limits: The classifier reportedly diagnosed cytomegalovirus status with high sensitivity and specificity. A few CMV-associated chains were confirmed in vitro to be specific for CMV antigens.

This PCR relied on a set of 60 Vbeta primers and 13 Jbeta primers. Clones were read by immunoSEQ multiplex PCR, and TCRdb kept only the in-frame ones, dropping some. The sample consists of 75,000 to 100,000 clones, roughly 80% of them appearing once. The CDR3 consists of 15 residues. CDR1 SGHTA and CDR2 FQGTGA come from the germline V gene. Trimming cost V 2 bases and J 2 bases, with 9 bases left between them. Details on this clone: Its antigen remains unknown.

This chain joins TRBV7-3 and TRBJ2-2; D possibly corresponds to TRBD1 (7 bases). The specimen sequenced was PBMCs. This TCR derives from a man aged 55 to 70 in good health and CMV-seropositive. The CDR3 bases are TGTGCCAGCAGCTTAGGAGGGGGCAACACCGGGGAGCTGTTTTTT. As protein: CASSLGGGNTGELFF. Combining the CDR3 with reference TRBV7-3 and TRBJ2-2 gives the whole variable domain GAGVSQTPSNKVTEKGKYVELRCDPISGHTALYWYRQSLGQGPEFLIYFQGTGAADDSGLPNDRFFAVRPEGSVSTLKIQRTERGDSAVYLCASSLGGGNTGELFFGEGSRLTVL.